What follows are 2 T cell receptor beta chains derived from one specimen sequenced in a study of blood T cells in healthy people across ages. The second PCR ran about 6 to 11 cycles with a sample-barcoded 5' primer and J-beta primers. TCRdb re-derived calls from the 5' RACE reads in MiXCR, one entry per CDR3 protein. This table has 650,000 to 800,000 distinct CDR3 sequences, more than 40% appearing once. The sequenced sample was blood. The receptor source for this set is a man in his sixties in good health.

The chain has TRBV7-9 and TRBJ1-2, with D possibly matching TRBD1 (6 bases). CDR1 SEHNR and CDR2 FQNEAQ come from the germline V gene (reference sequence). The CDR3 contains 16 residues. The V and J ends lost 4 bases and 2 bases respectively, with 17 bases between them. Here the CDR3 reads CASSSAPGQTNYGYTF. The CDR3 DNA sequence: TGTGCCAGCAGCTCGGCACCAGGACAGACCAACTATGGCTACACCTTC.

The chain carries TRBV20-1 and TRBJ2-3; maybe TRBD2 (5 bases). CDR1 is DFQATT, CDR2 SNEGSKA, per germline (reference sequence). V lost 3 bases and J 0 bases, leaving 10 bases between the germline ends. The CDR3 covers 14 residues. CDR3 protein: CSASILASTDTQYF. The CDR3 nucleotides read TGCAGTGCTAGTATCCTAGCTAGCACAGATACGCAGTATTTT.